Following are 6 T cell receptor beta chains from one sample sequenced in a study of T cell responses to AZD1222 COVID-19 vaccine. Sequencing used immunoSEQ multiplex PCR; TCRdb keeps in-frame clones, though not all of them. The sample consists of around 85,000 clones, about 86% of them appearing once. The sequenced sample was peripheral blood, obtained on day 0 of AZD1222 vaccination. These receptor sequences come from an adult in good health.

The rearrangement joins TRBV5-4 to TRBJ2-7; 7 bases are a match to TRBD2. The ends lost 4 bases at V and 2 bases at J; junction bases unmatched: 12. The CDR3 consists of 16 residues. Germline CDR1 SGHNT, CDR2 YYREEE (reference sequence). The CDR3 here is CASSPRLPGTTYEQYF. The CDR3 bases are TGTGCCAGCAGCCCTCGACTCCCTGGGACTACCTACGAGCAGTACTTC.

The chain has TRBV5-1 and TRBJ1-1; D gene unclear. With 1 base removed from V and 1 base from J, the gap between germline ends came to 8 bases. The CDR3 totals 14 residues. Germline CDR1 is SGHRS and CDR2 is YFSETQ. The CDR3 loop is CASSLSPGNTEAFF. CDR3 DNA: TGCGCCAGCAGCTTGAGTCCGGGGAACACTGAAGCTTTCTTT.

Remarks on this clone: Relative to the germline gene, one junction end is altered; a read error may explain this. V usage is TRBV27 and J usage is TRBJ2-7, with TRBD2 matching 11 bases. CDR1 and CDR2 from the germline V gene are MNHEY and SMNVEV (reference sequence). This CDR3 spans 12 amino acids. The CDR3 DNA reads TGTGCCAGCAGAGGACTAGCGGGTCCCCCTTTCTTC. This gives the protein CASRGLAGPPFF.

This chain links TRBV19 with TRBJ1-4; the D gene is possibly TRBD1 (6 bases). Germline V gene lookup returns CDR1 LNHDA and CDR2 SQIVND (reference sequence). The CDR3 has 14 amino acids. V was pared by 6 bases and J by 7 bases, with 15 bases between. Here the CDR3 DNA reads TGTGCCAGTAGCCCTACAGGGATCGGTGAAAAACTGTTTTTT. As protein: CASSPTGIGEKLFF.

This clone occurred once. This chain joins TRBV5-8 and TRBJ2-7; D tentatively reads TRBD1 or TRBD2 (6 bases each). V dropped 0 bases and J dropped 0 bases, with 13 bases sitting between them. CDR1 and CDR2 from the germline V gene are SGHTS and YDEGEE. This CDR3 comprises 16 residues. Written as DNA, the CDR3 is TGTGCCAGCAGCTTGGTGGGGGGCTCGGTCTCCTACGAGCAGTACTTC. It encodes CASSLVGGSVSYEQYF.

This clone was observed a single time. The chain couples TRBV21-1 to TRBJ2-7; the table calls TRBD2, which could not be checked here. TRBV21-1 is marked as a pseudogene. The CDR3 has 15 amino acids. In DNA form, the CDR3 reads TGTGCCAGCAGCCCGTCGGGGGGGTCCCCCTACGAGCAGTACTTC. Its protein product is CASSPSGGSPYEQYF.